The 10 T cell receptor beta chains below come from one sample, sequenced in a study of radiation and T cells in renal cell carcinoma. Produced via immunoSEQ multiplex PCR; TCRdb's table is partial and in-frame only. The table has more than 15,000 clones, around three fifths seen once. As for treatment: treatment-naive control, cytoreductive nephrectomy. Sequenced here: tumor tissue, sampled from a patient whose treatment was nephrectomy without radiotherapy. These receptors originate from a man aged 45 to 65 with renal cell carcinoma.

The chain carries TRBV12-5 and TRBJ2-2; maybe TRBD1 (6 bases). The length of the CDR3 is 15 residues. Trimming left V 6 bases short and J 2 bases short, with 13 bases between. Per the germline V gene, CDR1 is LGHNT and CDR2 is FRNRAP. CDR3 bases: TGTGCTAGTGGCTTATGGGGGCGCAACACCGGGGAGCTGTTTTTT. Protein: CASGLWGRNTGELFF.

This chain uses TRBV6-5 with TRBJ1-2, with TRBD1 identical over 9 bases. Unmatched junction bases numbered 12, after V lost 4 bases and J lost 12 bases. Germline V gene data show CDR1 as MNHEY and CDR2 as SVGAGI. This CDR3 is 14 amino acids long. CDR3 in amino acids: CASSSTGGRIGNTF. The CDR3 DNA reads as TGTGCCAGCAGTTCCACAGGGGGCCGGATCGGCAACACCTTC.

This clone was found a few times. The V and J genes are TRBV5-6 and TRBJ2-3; D remains ambiguous. Looked up from germline, CDR1 is SGHDT and CDR2 is YYEEEE. This CDR3 is built from 16 residues. Trimming pared 3 bases from V and 2 bases from J, leaving 16 bases between. The CDR3 protein is CASSSDNGYNTDTQYF. The CDR3 nucleotides are TGTGCCAGCAGCTCTGACAATGGTTACAACACAGATACGCAGTATTTT.

This clone was seen only a few times. The chain employs TRBV7-9 and TRBJ1-2; TRBD1 is a possible D gene (5 bases). V lost 2 bases to trimming and J lost 0 bases, with 13 bases between them. The CDR3 has 16 residues. Per germline, CDR1 SEHNR and CDR2 FQNEAQ (reference sequence). As DNA, the CDR3 is TGTGCCAGCAGCTTATCCGGGGCAGGGACTAACTATGGCTACACCTTC. Residues: CASSLSGAGTNYGYTF.

This clone was recorded a few times. The chain couples TRBV5-3 to TRBJ2-2; D unresolved. TRBV5-3 carries the ORF label, with uncertain function. V was trimmed by 5 bases and J by 7 bases, leaving 9 bases between them. The CDR3 loop spans 12 amino acids. The CDR3: CARRRTIGELFF. The CDR3 DNA follows: TGTGCCAGAAGGAGAACGATCGGGGAGCTGTTTTTT.

This rearrangement joins TRBV18 to TRBJ1-1; unclear D gene. The CDR3 is 13 residues long. V was cut by 2 bases and J by 3 bases, with 7 bases left in between. Germline assignment: CDR1 KGHSH and CDR2 LQKENI. The CDR3 DNA reads TGTGCCAGCTCACCAAACGGGGACACTGAAGCTTTCTTT. As protein: CASSPNGDTEAFF.

The chain recombines TRBV10-3 with TRBJ1-1; 7 nucleotides match TRBD1. The CDR3 covers 11 residues. Germline CDR1 reads ENHRY; CDR2 reads SYGVKD. Losses at the gene ends were 6 bases for V and 8 bases for J; bases not matched to a gene: 3. CDR3 in amino acids: CAIRTGVEAFF. The CDR3 region has the DNA TGTGCCATCAGAACAGGGGTGGAAGCTTTCTTT.

This clone was counted once. The CDR3 loop reads CASSSWTLNTEAFF. DNA for the CDR3: TGTGCCAGCAGTTCCTGGACACTGAACACTGAAGCTTTCTTT. This sequence joins TRBV27 and TRBJ1-1, with D perhaps matching TRBD1 (5 bases). Germline V gene data show CDR1 as MNHEY and CDR2 as SMNVEV (reference sequence). The germline V and J ends were trimmed by 4 bases and 0 bases, with 9 bases remaining between them. This CDR3 comprises 14 residues.

J is TRBJ2-1 and V is TRBV9; 13 bases fit TRBD2. The germline CDR1 and CDR2 sequences are SGDLS and YYNGEE. The CDR3 totals 16 residues. V shed 3 bases, J shed 7 bases, and the junction held 7 bases outside the gene matches. The CDR3 reads CASSAGLAGAENEQFF. The CDR3 DNA reads as TGTGCCAGCAGCGCCGGACTAGCGGGGGCTGAAAATGAGCAGTTCTTC.

The V and J genes are TRBV30 and TRBJ1-5; D is possibly TRBD1 (6 bases). Germline V gene sequence: CDR1 GTSNPN, CDR2 SVGIG (reference sequence). CDR3 length equals 13 residues. The germline V and J ends were trimmed by 2 bases and 7 bases, with 12 bases remaining between them. The CDR3 region has the DNA TGTGCCTGGAGTAGGGGGAGAGGGCAGCCCCAGCATTTT. The encoded protein is CAWSRGRGQPQHF.